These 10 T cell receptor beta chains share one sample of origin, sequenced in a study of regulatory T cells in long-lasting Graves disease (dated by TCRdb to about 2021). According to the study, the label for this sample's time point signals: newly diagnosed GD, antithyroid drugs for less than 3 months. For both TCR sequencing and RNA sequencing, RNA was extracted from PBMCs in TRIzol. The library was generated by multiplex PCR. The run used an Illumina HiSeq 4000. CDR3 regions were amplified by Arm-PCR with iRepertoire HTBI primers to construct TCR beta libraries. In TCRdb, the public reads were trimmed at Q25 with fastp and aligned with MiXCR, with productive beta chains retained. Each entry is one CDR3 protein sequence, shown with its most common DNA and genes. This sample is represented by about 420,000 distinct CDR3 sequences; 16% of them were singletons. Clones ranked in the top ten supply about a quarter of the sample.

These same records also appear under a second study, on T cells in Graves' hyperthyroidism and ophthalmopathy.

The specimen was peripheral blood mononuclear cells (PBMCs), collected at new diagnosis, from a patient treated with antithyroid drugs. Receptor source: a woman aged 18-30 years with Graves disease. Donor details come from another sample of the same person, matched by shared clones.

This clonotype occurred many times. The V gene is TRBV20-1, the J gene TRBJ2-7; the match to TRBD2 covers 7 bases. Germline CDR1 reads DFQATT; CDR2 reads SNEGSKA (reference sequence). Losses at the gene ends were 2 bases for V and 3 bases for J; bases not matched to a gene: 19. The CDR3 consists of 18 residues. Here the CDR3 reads CSARYLGGVQREHYEQYF. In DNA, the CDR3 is TGCAGTGCTAGATACCTGGGCGGAGTCCAGCGGGAACACTACGAGCAGTACTTC.

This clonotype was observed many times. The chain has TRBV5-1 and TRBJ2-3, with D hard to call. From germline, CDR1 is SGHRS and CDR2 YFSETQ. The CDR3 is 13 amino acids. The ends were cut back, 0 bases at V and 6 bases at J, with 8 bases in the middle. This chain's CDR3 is CASSLERRDTQYF. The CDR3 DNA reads TGCGCCAGCAGCTTGGAGCGCAGGGATACGCAGTATTTT.

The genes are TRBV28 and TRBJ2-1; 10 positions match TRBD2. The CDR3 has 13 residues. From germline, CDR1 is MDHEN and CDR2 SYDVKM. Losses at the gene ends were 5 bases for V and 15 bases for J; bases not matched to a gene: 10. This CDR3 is CASSEGLAGEMFF. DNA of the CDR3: TGTGCCAGCAGTGAGGGCCTAGCGGGAGAGATGTTCTTC. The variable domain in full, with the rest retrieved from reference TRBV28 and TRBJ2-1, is DVKVTQSSRYLVKRTGEKVFLECVQDMDHENMFWYRQDPGLGLRLIYFSYDVKMKEKGDIPEGYSVSREKKERFSLILESASTNQTSMYLCASSEGLAGEMFFGPGTRLTVL.

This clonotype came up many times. CDR3 sequence: CACPGGYGYTF. In DNA, the CDR3 is TGTGCCTGCCCCGGTGGCTATGGCTACACCTTC. This chain joins TRBV30 and TRBJ1-2; D gene uncertain. Deletions cut 6 bases from V and 4 bases from J, with 9 bases between. CDR3 length equals 11 residues. Germline V lookup: CDR1 GTSNPN, CDR2 SVGIG (reference sequence).

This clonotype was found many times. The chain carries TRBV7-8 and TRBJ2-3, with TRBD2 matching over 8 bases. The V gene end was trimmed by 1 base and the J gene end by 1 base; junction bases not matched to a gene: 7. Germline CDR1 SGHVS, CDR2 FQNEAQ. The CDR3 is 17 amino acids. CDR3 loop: CASSLEGTRLRTDTQYF. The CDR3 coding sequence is TGTGCCAGCAGCTTAGAAGGGACTAGGCTCCGCACAGATACGCAGTATTTT. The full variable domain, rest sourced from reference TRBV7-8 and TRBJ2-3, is GAGVSQSPRYKVAKRGQDVALRCDPISGHVSLFWYQQALGQGPEFLTYFQNEAQLDKSGLPSDRFFAERPEGSVSTLKIQRTQQEDSAVYLCASSLEGTRLRTDTQYFGPGTRLTVL.

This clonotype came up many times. CDR3 DNA sequence: TGTGCCAGCAGGCCACAGGGGTTGGTGACCCAGTACTTC. Residues: CASRPQGLVTQYF. The V gene is TRBV27, the J gene TRBJ2-5; 7 bases align to TRBD1. CDR1 and CDR2 (germline): MNHEY, SMNVEV (reference sequence). Trimming cost V 6 bases and J 7 bases; bases outside gene matches: 8. CDR3 length: 13 residues.

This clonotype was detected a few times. CDR3 sequence reads: CSALNAQALYEQYF. In DNA form, the CDR3 reads TGCAGTGCCCTTAACGCTCAGGCGCTATACGAGCAGTACTTC. V usage is TRBV20-1 and J usage is TRBJ2-7; D unclear. CDR3 length equals 14 residues. V was shortened by 6 bases and J by 4 bases, with 19 bases between the two germline ends. The germline gives CDR1 DFQATT, CDR2 SNEGSKA (reference sequence).

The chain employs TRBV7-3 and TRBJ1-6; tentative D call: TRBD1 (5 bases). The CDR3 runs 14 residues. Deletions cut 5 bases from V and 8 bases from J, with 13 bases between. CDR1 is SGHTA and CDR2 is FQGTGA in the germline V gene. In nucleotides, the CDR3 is TGTGCCAGCAGCCACGGGACGCTGGATTCACCCCTCCACTTT. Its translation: CASSHGTLDSPLHF.

CDR3 amino acids: CASLSRQDGANYGYTF. CDR3 nucleotides: TGTGCCAGCCTTAGCCGACAGGACGGAGCTAACTATGGCTACACCTTC. This chain connects TRBV27 to TRBJ1-2, with a possible D match to TRBD1 (6 bases). The CDR3 is 16 residues long. Germline assignment: CDR1 MNHEY and CDR2 SMNVEV (reference sequence). Trimming pared 8 bases from V and 0 bases from J, leaving 19 bases between.

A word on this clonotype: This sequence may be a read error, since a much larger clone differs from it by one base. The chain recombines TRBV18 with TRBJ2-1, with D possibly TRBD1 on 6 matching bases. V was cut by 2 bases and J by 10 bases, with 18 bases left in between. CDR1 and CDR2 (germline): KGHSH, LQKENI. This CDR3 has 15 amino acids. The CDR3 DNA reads TGTGCCAGCTCACCAGGAGGACAGACCAAATACGAGCAGTTCTTC. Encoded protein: CASSPGGQTKYEQFF.